This paragraph reports one T cell receptor (beta chain). Its cognate antigen is unknown. Measured with immunoSEQ multiplex PCR; TCRdb has only the in-frame clones, and not every one. The data hold over 4,500 clones, with 75% to 85% observed a single time. The data originate from a study of T cell repertoires in ileal Crohn's disease. This CDR3 comprises 14 residues. V was clipped by 6 bases and J by 8 bases, with 17 bases between them. Looked up from germline, CDR1 is MNHEY and CDR2 is SMNVEV (reference sequence). Study-wide results and limits: Compared with non-smokers, active smokers at surgery showed more clonal expansions.

This rearrangement joins TRBV27 to TRBJ2-1; D might be TRBD1 (6 bases). Sequenced input: ileal tissue. The receptor was derived from an adult with Crohn's disease. The CDR3 protein is CASSQDRPLDEQFF. In nucleotides, the CDR3 is TGTGCCAGCAGCCAAGACAGGCCGTTGGATGAGCAGTTCTTC.